Sequencing of this TCR beta chain was carried out in a study of control samples from healthy donors and cancer patients. V was clipped by 5 bases and J by 4 bases, with 9 bases between them. This CDR3 has 13 amino acids. Looked up from germline, CDR1 is MNHEY and CDR2 is SVGEGT. Generated by immunoSEQ multiplex PCR, the TCRdb table keeps only in-frame clones and is missing some. Among just under 150,000 clones listed, more than 90% were seen once. The J gene is TRBJ1-5, the V gene TRBV6-2 or TRBV6-3, with D uncertain. This receptor was taken from a man aged 25-40 years in good health. The sequenced material came from blood. Here the CDR3 reads CASSGSVNQPQHF. The CDR3 DNA follows: TGTGCCAGCAGTGGGTCGGTAAATCAGCCCCAGCATTTT.